The 11 T cell receptor beta chains given below trace back to one sample, sequenced in a study of blood T cell repertoires in COVID-19. This table comes from immunoSEQ multiplex PCR, and its TCRdb copy is limited to in-frame clones, with some not included. The repertoire holds over 80,000 clones, with roughly nine tenths as singletons. Material: peripheral blood. These receptor sequences come from a man in his fifties with acute or convalescent COVID-19.

The chain has TRBV30 and TRBJ1-3, with TRBD1 matching 8 bases. This CDR3 has 15 residues. With V trimmed by 2 bases and J by 4 bases, 7 bases remained unmatched. Germline lookup yields CDR1 GTSNPN and CDR2 SVGIG (reference sequence). CDR3 sequence: CAWSTGRQGGNTIYF. The CDR3 DNA sequence: TGTGCCTGGAGTACCGGCCGACAGGGGGGAAACACCATATATTTT.

The chain is built from TRBV11-2 and TRBJ1-6, with TRBD1 as a possible D gene (6 bases). Per germline, CDR1 SGHAT and CDR2 FQNNGV. There are 15 residues in the CDR3. Trimming stripped 5 bases from V and 10 bases from J, with 18 bases between. The CDR3 here is CASSQTTGPRSPLHF. CDR3 in DNA: TGTGCCAGCAGCCAGACGACAGGCCCAAGATCACCCCTCCACTTT.

The J gene is TRBJ2-2, the V gene TRBV7-9, with TRBD1 as a possible D gene (6 bases). V lost 1 base and J lost 7, with 13 bases in between. Germline V CDR1 and CDR2: SEHNR, FQNEAQ (reference sequence). The CDR3 consists of 15 residues. Written as DNA, the CDR3 is TGTGCCAGCAGCTTAGTACAGGGCTTTGGCGGGGAGCTGTTTTTT. It encodes CASSLVQGFGGELFF.

The V gene is TRBV6-6, the J gene TRBJ1-2; D is perhaps TRBD1 (5 bases). Germline V gives CDR1 MNHNY, CDR2 SVGAGI (reference sequence). V gave up 3 bases and J gave up 5 bases, with 10 bases separating them. This CDR3 comprises 13 residues. The CDR3, as DNA: TGTGCCAGCAGTTATAGGGGAATTTATGGCTACACCTTC. Protein: CASSYRGIYGYTF.

The gene calls are TRBV3-1 (or the pseudogene TRBV3-2) and TRBJ1-5; TRBD1 agrees at 7 bases. The V gene end was trimmed by 2 bases and the J gene end by 5 bases; junction bases not matched to a gene: 3. The CDR3 extends over 14 amino acids. Germline V lookup: CDR1 LGHDT, CDR2 YNNKEL (reference sequence). The chain's CDR3 is CASSQPGTDQPQHF. In DNA, the CDR3 is TGTGCCAGCAGCCAACCCGGGACAGATCAGCCCCAGCATTTT.

The V gene is TRBV28, the J gene TRBJ2-2; 7 bases line up with TRBD2. The CDR3 runs 15 residues. V was clipped by 7 bases and J by 8 bases; unmatched bases: 13. Germline assignment: CDR1 MDHEN and CDR2 SYDVKM. CDR3 nucleotides: TGTGCCAGCAATTCCCTGGGGGGGTTTGCGGGGGAGCTGTTTTTT. Translating gives CASNSLGGFAGELFF.

V gene TRBV10-1 combines with J gene TRBJ1-5, with 9 bases matching TRBD1. Germline CDR1 reads WNHNN; CDR2 reads SYGVQD (reference sequence). The CDR3 extends over 17 amino acids. Trimming removed 2 bases from V and 1 base from J; junction bases left unmatched: 6. The CDR3 reads CASSESNRGPSNQPQHF. The CDR3 nucleotides are TGCGCCAGCAGTGAGAGCAACAGGGGGCCAAGCAATCAGCCCCAGCATTTT.

V is TRBV7-3 and J is TRBJ2-6, with D tentatively TRBD2 (5 bases). Germline V gene sequence: CDR1 SGHTA, CDR2 FQGTGA. This CDR3 region has 18 residues. Trimming took 5 bases from V and 4 from J, leaving 21 bases between them. CDR3 loop: CASSPGVNQALGANVLTF. The CDR3 DNA is TGTGCCAGCAGCCCCGGGGTGAACCAGGCCTTGGGGGCCAACGTCCTGACTTTC.

The chain is built from TRBV5-1 and TRBJ2-3; 11 bases line up with TRBD2. Germline V gene data show CDR1 as SGHRS and CDR2 as YFSETQ. With 2 bases clipped from V and 7 bases from J, the junction kept 9 bases outside the gene matches. CDR3 length equals 16 residues. The CDR3 DNA reads as TGCGCCAGCAGCTTAGCCGGGACTAGCGGATCCTATACGCAGTATTTT. Its protein product is CASSLAGTSGSYTQYF.

The rearrangement links TRBV11-2 to TRBJ2-3; D ambiguous. The V gene lost 3 bases and the J gene lost 8 bases, with 12 bases spanning the gap. Germline values: CDR1 SGHAT, CDR2 FQNNGV. CDR3 length: 13 amino acids. In DNA, the CDR3 is TGTGCCAGCAGCTTTGATGGGCACCGTACGCAGTATTTT. Translating it yields CASSFDGHRTQYF.

The rearrangement uses TRBV5-6 and TRBJ1-2; D gene uncertain. CDR3 size: 12 residues. Germline V gives CDR1 SGHDT, CDR2 YYEEEE. Trimming took off 6 bases at V and 7 bases at J, with 13 bases between the two ends. CDR3 in amino acids: CASTLVRGGYTF. The CDR3 DNA reads TGTGCCAGCACCCTGGTCCGGGGTGGCTACACCTTC.